The sequence of this TCR beta chain was determined in a study of T cell changes during pregnancy in multiple sclerosis. TCRdb's table, derived via immunoSEQ multiplex PCR, lists solely in-frame clones and lacks some. The sample has roughly 38,000 clones; more than 75% are singletons. The CDR3 length is 16 residues. Germline values: CDR1 MGHDK, CDR2 SYGVNS. The V end lost 2 bases, the J end lost 2 bases, and 10 bases lay between the germline ends. The clonotype comes from a female donor in good health, enrolled as a control in a pregnancy study. Sequences were derived from peripheral blood, sampled in the third trimester of pregnancy. The chain couples TRBV25-1 to TRBJ2-6; a weak D match, TRBD1 (6 bases). The CDR3 region has the DNA TGTGCCAGCAGTGAAAGGGCAGGGGCTGGGGCCAACGTCCTGACTTTC. Its translation is CASSERAGAGANVLTF.